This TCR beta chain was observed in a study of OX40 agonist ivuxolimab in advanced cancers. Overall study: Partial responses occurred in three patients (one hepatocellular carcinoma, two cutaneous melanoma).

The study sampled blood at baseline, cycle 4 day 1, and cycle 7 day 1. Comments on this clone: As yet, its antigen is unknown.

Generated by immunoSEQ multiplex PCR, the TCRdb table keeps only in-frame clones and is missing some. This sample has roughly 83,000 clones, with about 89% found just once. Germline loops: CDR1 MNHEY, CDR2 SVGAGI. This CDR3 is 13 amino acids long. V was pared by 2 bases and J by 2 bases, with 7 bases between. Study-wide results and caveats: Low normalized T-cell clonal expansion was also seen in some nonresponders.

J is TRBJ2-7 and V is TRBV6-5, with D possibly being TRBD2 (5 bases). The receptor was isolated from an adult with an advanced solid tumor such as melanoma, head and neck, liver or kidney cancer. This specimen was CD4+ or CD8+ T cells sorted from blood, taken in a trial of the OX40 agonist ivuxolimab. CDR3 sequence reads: CASSYSGPYEQYV. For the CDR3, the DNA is TGTGCCAGCAGTTACAGCGGACCCTACGAGCAGTACGTC.